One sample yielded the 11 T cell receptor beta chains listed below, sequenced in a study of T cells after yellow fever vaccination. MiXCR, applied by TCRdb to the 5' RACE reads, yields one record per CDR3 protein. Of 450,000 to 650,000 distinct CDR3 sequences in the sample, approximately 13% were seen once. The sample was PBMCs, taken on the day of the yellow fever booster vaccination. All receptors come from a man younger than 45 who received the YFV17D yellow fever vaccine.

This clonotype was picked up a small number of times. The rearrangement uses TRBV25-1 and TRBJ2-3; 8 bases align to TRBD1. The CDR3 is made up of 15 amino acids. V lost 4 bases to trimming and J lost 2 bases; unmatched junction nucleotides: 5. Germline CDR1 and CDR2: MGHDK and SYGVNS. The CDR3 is CASSGLTGDTDTQYF. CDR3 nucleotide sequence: TGTGCCAGCAGTGGGTTGACAGGGGACACAGATACGCAGTATTTT.

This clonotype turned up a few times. The DNA for the CDR3 is TGTGCCAGCAGTTACCAAGCGGGAGTCACCGGGGAGCTGTTTTTT. Protein product: CASSYQAGVTGELFF. This chain joins TRBV6-5 and TRBJ2-2, with TRBD2 matching over 8 bases. The CDR3 loop spans 15 amino acids. CDR1 and CDR2 (germline): MNHEY, SVGAGI. V lost 2 bases and J lost 4; bases outside the gene matches: 3.

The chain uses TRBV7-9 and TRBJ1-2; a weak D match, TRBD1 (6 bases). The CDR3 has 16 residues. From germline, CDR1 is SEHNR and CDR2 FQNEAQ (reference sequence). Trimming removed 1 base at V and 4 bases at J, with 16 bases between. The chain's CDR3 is CASSLGERGHTYGYTF. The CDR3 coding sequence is TGTGCCAGCAGCTTAGGTGAAAGGGGACACACCTATGGCTACACCTTC.

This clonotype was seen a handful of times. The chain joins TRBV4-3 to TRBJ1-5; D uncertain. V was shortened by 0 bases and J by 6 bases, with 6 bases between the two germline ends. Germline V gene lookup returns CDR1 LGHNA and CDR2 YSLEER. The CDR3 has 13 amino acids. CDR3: CASSQDRTQPQHF. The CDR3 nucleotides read TGCGCCAGCAGCCAAGATCGGACTCAGCCCCAGCATTTT.

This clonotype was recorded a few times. CDR3 protein: CASSLRPTGELFF. In nucleotides, the CDR3 is TGTGCCAGCAGCTTAAGGCCGACCGGGGAGCTGTTTTTT. The chain uses TRBV5-4 and TRBJ2-2; D not resolved. Germline CDR1 is SGHNT and CDR2 is YYREEE (reference sequence). The CDR3 loop spans 13 amino acids. The germline V and J ends were trimmed by 2 bases and 5 bases, with 7 bases remaining between them.

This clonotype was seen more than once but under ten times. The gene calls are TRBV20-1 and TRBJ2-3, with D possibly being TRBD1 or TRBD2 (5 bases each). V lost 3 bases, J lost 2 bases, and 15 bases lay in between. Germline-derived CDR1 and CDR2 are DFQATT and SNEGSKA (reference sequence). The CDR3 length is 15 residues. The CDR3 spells CSARGDQLITDTQYF. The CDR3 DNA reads TGCAGTGCTAGGGGGGACCAACTCATCACAGATACGCAGTATTTT.

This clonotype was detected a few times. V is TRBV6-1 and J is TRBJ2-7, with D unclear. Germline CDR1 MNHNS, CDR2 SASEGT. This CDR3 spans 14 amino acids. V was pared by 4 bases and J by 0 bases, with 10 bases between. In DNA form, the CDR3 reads TGTGCCAGCAGTGTTCGTCAGGCCTCCTACGAGCAGTACTTC. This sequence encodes CASSVRQASYEQYF.

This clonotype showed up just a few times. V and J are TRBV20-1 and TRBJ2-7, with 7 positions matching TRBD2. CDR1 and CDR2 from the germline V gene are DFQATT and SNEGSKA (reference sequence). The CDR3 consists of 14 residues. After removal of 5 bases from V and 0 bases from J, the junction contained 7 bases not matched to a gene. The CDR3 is CSAWSGVSSYEQYF. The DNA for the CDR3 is TGCAGTGCTTGGAGCGGGGTGAGCTCCTACGAGCAGTACTTC.

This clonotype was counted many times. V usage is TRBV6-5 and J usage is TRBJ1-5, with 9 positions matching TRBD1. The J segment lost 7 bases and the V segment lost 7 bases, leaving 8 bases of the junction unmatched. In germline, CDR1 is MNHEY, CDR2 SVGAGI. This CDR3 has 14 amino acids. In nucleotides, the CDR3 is TGTGCCAGCACTCGAACAGGGGGCAGGCAGCCCCAGCATTTT. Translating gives CASTRTGGRQPQHF.

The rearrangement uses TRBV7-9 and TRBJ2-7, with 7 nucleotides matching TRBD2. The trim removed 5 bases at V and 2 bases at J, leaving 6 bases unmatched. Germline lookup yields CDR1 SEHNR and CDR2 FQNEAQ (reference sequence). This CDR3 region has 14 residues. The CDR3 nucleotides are TGTGCCAGCAGCGAAAGCGGGACCGCCTACGAGCAGTACTTC. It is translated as CASSESGTAYEQYF.

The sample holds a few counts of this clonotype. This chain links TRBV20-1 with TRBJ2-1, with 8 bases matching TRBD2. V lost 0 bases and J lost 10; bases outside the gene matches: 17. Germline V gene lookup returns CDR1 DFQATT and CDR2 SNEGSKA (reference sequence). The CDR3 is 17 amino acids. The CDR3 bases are TGCAGTGCTAGAGACATGGTATCGGCGGGGGGTAACAGGGAGCAGTTCTTC. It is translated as CSARDMVSAGGNREQFF.